The 21 T cell receptor beta chains below were found in one sample sequenced in a study of blood T cells in healthy people across ages. A second PCR of roughly 7 to 11 cycles used a sample-barcoded 5' primer and a J-beta primer mix. TCRdb recomputed calls from the 5' RACE reads with MiXCR, one row per CDR3 protein. The sample lists roughly 720,000 distinct CDR3 sequences; approximately 53% were seen once. The specimen sequenced was blood. These receptors all stem from an elderly man in good health.

CDR3 sequence reads: CASGSPGTFGYTF. CDR3 in DNA: TGTGCCAGCGGTTCTCCCGGGACGTTTGGCTACACCTTC. The V and J genes are TRBV12-3 or TRBV12-4 and TRBJ1-2; D is perhaps TRBD1 (5 bases). Between the trimmed V and J ends, which lost 8 bases and 7 bases, there was a span of 17 bases. This CDR3 is 13 amino acids long.

This clonotype turned up a few times. This chain links TRBV28 with TRBJ2-7; possibly TRBD1 for D (7 bases). The V gene lost 8 bases and the J gene lost 4 bases, with 15 bases spanning the gap. Germline lookup yields CDR1 MDHEN and CDR2 SYDVKM. The CDR3 is 13 amino acids. CDR3 loop: CASGTQGRYEQYF. The CDR3 nucleotides are TGTGCCAGCGGTACACAGGGGAGGTACGAGCAGTACTTC.

The chain has TRBV20-1 and TRBJ2-5, with a weak D call TRBD1 (5 bases). The CDR3 is 11 residues long. Germline V lookup: CDR1 DFQATT, CDR2 SNEGSKA (reference sequence). Between the trimmed V and J ends, which lost 1 base and 11 bases, there was a span of 11 bases. The CDR3 here is CSARVGSGQYF. DNA of the CDR3: TGCAGTGCTAGAGTGGGTTCAGGGCAGTACTTC.

The chain joins TRBV6-1 to TRBJ2-1; D is possibly TRBD2 (6 bases). This CDR3 is built from 15 residues. In germline, CDR1 is MNHNS, CDR2 SASEGT. The V and J ends lost 4 bases and 4 bases respectively, with 14 bases between them. For the CDR3, the DNA is TGTGCCAGCAGTGGGCGAGCGGGCATTTACAATGAGCAGTTCTTC. This sequence encodes CASSGRAGIYNEQFF.

This rearrangement joins TRBV5-1 to TRBJ2-3, with 11 nucleotides matching TRBD2. This CDR3 has 16 amino acids. The J segment lost 14 bases and the V segment lost 3 bases, leaving 17 bases of the junction unmatched. From germline, CDR1 is SGHRS and CDR2 YFSETQ. CDR3 in DNA: TGCGCCAGCAGCTCCTCCGGGACTAGCGGAACCAAGGTGCGGTATTTT. Encoded protein: CASSSSGTSGTKVRYF.

This clonotype was picked up one time. The chain has TRBV12-3 or TRBV12-4 and TRBJ1-1; the D is unclear. CDR3 length: 14 residues. V was pared by 0 bases and J by 6 bases, with 11 bases between. CDR3 coding DNA: TGTGCCAGCAGTTTAGCGCTGCGTGGGTCTGAAGCTTTCTTT. It codes for CASSLALRGSEAFF.

The chain joins TRBV28 to TRBJ2-3; D may be TRBD2 (6 bases). The CDR3 is made up of 14 amino acids. Trimming shortened V by 8 bases and J by 14 bases, and 26 bases separated the two germline ends. In germline, CDR1 is MDHEN, CDR2 SYDVKM. This chain's CDR3 is CASDGSTGHRDAYF. CDR3 sequence (DNA): TGTGCCAGCGACGGGAGTACGGGGCACAGAGACGCGTATTTT.

The gene calls are TRBV18 and TRBJ2-5, with D perhaps being TRBD1 or TRBD2 (5 bases each). With the DNA end fitting TRBJ2-7 better, the J assignment may be wrong. Per germline, CDR1 KGHSH and CDR2 LQKENI. CDR3 length: 14 amino acids. CDR3 sequence reads: CASSPTRVRDEQYF. CDR3 nucleotide sequence: TGTGCCAGCTCGCCCACTAGGGTCAGGGACGAGCAGTACTTC.

This clonotype was recorded many times. The J gene is TRBJ1-6, the V gene TRBV20-1; D uncertain. Germline V CDR1 and CDR2: DFQATT, SNEGSKA (reference sequence). V dropped 6 bases and J dropped 10 bases, with 16 bases sitting between them. The CDR3 runs to 13 residues. As DNA, the CDR3 is TGCAGTGCCATCCCCCAATCCCGATCACCCCTCCACTTT. Translation: CSAIPQSRSPLHF.

The chain employs TRBV10-2 and TRBJ2-5; D might be TRBD1 (5 bases). The CDR3 contains 15 residues. V shed 6 bases and J shed 11 bases, with 25 bases lying between them. Germline loops: CDR1 WSHSY, CDR2 SAAADI. Here the CDR3 DNA reads TGCGCCAGCAGCCTGGGCTCAGAATGGGGCAATGAGCAGTACTTC. Residues: CASSLGSEWGNEQYF.

The chain recombines TRBV27 with TRBJ2-5, with D tentatively TRBD2 (6 bases). V lost 2 bases, J lost 0 bases, and 16 bases lay in between. CDR1 and CDR2 (germline): MNHEY, SMNVEV (reference sequence). The CDR3 runs 17 residues. The CDR3 region is CASSLGQEGRYQETQYF. CDR3 coding DNA: TGTGCCAGCAGTTTAGGCCAGGAAGGGAGGTACCAAGAGACCCAGTACTTC.

The V and J genes are TRBV3-1 and TRBJ2-7, with 10 bases aligning to TRBD2. The junction had 12 bases not matched to a gene; V was cut back by 0 bases and J by 7 bases. This CDR3 is built from 17 residues. Germline assignment: CDR1 LGHDT and CDR2 YNNKEL (reference sequence). The CDR3 loop reads CASSQDGKLAGWGEQYF. CDR3 coding DNA: TGTGCCAGCAGCCAAGATGGAAAACTAGCGGGATGGGGAGAGCAGTACTTC.

V gene TRBV24-1 combines with J gene TRBJ1-4; TRBD1 matches at 9 bases. CDR3 length: 18 residues. Germline loops: CDR1 KGHDR, CDR2 SFDVKD. V lost 5 bases to trimming and J lost 5 bases; unmatched junction nucleotides: 14. The chain's CDR3 is CATSATPGQGGLNEKLFF. CDR3 bases: TGTGCCACCAGTGCCACCCCGGGACAGGGAGGTCTGAATGAAAAACTGTTTTTT.

The chain joins TRBV9 to TRBJ2-1; weak D call: TRBD2 (6 bases). The V and J ends lost 0 bases and 1 base respectively, with 11 bases between them. From germline, CDR1 is SGDLS and CDR2 YYNGEE. The CDR3 is made up of 16 amino acids. This chain's CDR3 is CASSVVVTRSYNEQFF. Written as DNA, the CDR3 is TGTGCCAGCAGCGTAGTCGTGACTAGATCCTACAATGAGCAGTTCTTC.

This clonotype was counted a few times. This chain joins TRBV9 and TRBJ2-7; TRBD2 agrees at 9 bases. Germline CDR1 SGDLS, CDR2 YYNGEE. The CDR3 is made up of 13 amino acids. The V and J ends lost 2 bases and 5 bases, in that order; junction bases with no gene match: 2. The DNA of the CDR3 is TGTGCCAGCAGCGTGGCTAGCGGGAACGAGCAGTACTTC. The encoded protein is CASSVASGNEQYF.

This clonotype was seen more than once but under ten times. The V gene is TRBV29-1, the J gene TRBJ1-1; D is perhaps TRBD1 (5 bases). Germline lookup yields CDR1 SQVTM and CDR2 ANQGSEA. V shed 4 bases and J shed 1 base, with 16 bases lying between them. CDR3 length: 15 residues. Written as DNA, the CDR3 is TGCAGCGTTGGGACCACCTCGACAGCGAACACTGAAGCTTTCTTT. It encodes CSVGTTSTANTEAFF.

This chain links TRBV7-9 with TRBJ1-2; D perhaps matches TRBD1 (6 bases). The V end was cut by 5 bases, the J end by 0 bases, with 13 bases between. The CDR3 runs 15 residues. The germline V gene has CDR1 SEHNR and CDR2 FQNEAQ (reference sequence). This CDR3 is CASSKSGAANYGYTF. DNA for the CDR3: TGTGCCAGCAGCAAGTCGGGGGCAGCTAACTATGGCTACACCTTC. The whole variable domain, filled in from reference TRBV7-9 and TRBJ1-2, reads DTGVSQNPRHKITKRGQNVTFRCDPISEHNRLYWYRQTLGQGPEFLTYFQNEAQLEKSRLLSDRFSAERPKGSFSTLEIQRTEQGDSAMYLCASSKSGAANYGYTFGSGTRLTVV.

The chain is built from TRBV25-1 and TRBJ1-2, with D hard to call. This CDR3 region has 12 residues. Germline V gene data show CDR1 as MGHDK and CDR2 as SYGVNS. V was pared by 0 bases and J by 6 bases, with 5 bases between. CDR3 DNA sequence: TGTGCCAGCAGTGAATACCAGGATGGCTACACCTTC. As protein: CASSEYQDGYTF.

As for this clonotype: One end of the junction is discordant with germline, which a read error may explain. This chain links TRBV4-2 with TRBJ2-4, with 10 positions matching TRBD2. Per germline, CDR1 LGHNA and CDR2 YNFKEQ. The CDR3 is 19 residues long. CDR3 nucleotides: TGTGCCAGCAGCCAAGAAGGGGTAGCGGGAGGTCTTGCCAAAAACATTCGGTACTTC. This translates into CASSQEGVAGGLAKNIRYF.

The V gene is TRBV10-3, the J gene TRBJ2-1; weak D call: TRBD2 (5 bases). The CDR3 is made up of 14 amino acids. Deletions cut 3 bases from V and 0 bases from J, with 6 bases between. Germline values: CDR1 ENHRY, CDR2 SYGVKD. The CDR3 region is CAISEGSSYNEQFF. The CDR3 region has the DNA TGTGCCATCAGTGAAGGGAGCTCCTACAATGAGCAGTTCTTC.

As DNA, the CDR3 is TGTGCCAGCAGCTTGGGGCAGGTAATGACCAACACTGAAGCTTTCTTT. Amino acid sequence: CASSLGQVMTNTEAFF. The rearrangement joins TRBV5-6 to TRBJ1-1; D remains ambiguous. The CDR3 runs 16 residues. From germline, CDR1 is SGHDT and CDR2 YYEEEE. V dropped 0 bases and J dropped 2 bases, with 14 bases sitting between them.